These T cell receptor beta chains were read from a single sample in a study of T cells in Graves' hyperthyroidism and ophthalmopathy. One entry per CDR3 protein results from TCRdb running MiXCR on the multiplex PCR reads. The sample lists more than 350,000 distinct CDR3 sequences; over 12% were seen once. Sequenced: blood. These receptors were collected from an older woman with Graves' ophthalmopathy. CDR3s include the opening cysteine and the closing phenylalanine or tryptophan. A D gene is named only where the DNA matches it firmly. Expanded clones are given a class, and other clones once, few, many or no size at all.

clone size,V gene,J gene,D gene,CDR3 protein,CDR3 DNA
-,TRBV3-1,TRBJ2-1,-,CASSRGPGGPSANEQFF,TGTGCCAGCAGCCGAGGGCCCGGAGGGCCGTCTGCCAATGAGCAGTTCTTC
-,TRBV28,TRBJ2-7,TRBD2,CATGLAGGGYEQYF,TGTGCCACGGGACTAGCGGGAGGCGGGTACGAGCAGTACTTC
many,TRBV28,TRBJ2-7,-,CASSHRPGLLDEQYF,TGTGCCAGCAGCCACCGGCCGGGTCTCCTTGACGAGCAGTACTTC
-,TRBV7-9,TRBJ1-4,-,CASSLSGDWEKLFF,TGTGCCAGCAGCCTATCAGGGGACTGGGAAAAACTGTTTTTT
many,TRBV7-9,TRBJ2-5,TRBD2,CASSLRSAGVEETQYF,TGTGCCAGCAGCTTAAGATCGGCGGGAGTGGAAGAGACCCAGTACTTC
many,TRBV28,TRBJ2-1,TRBD1,CASSSWDRGNYNEQFF,TGTGCCAGCAGTTCGTGGGACAGGGGGAACTACAATGAGCAGTTCTTC
many,TRBV11-1,TRBJ2-1,-,CASSRRSVGNEQFF,TGTGCCAGCAGCAGGAGATCCGTGGGCAATGAGCAGTTCTTC
few,TRBV2,TRBJ2-3,TRBD2,CASSEDTSGRSTDTQYF,TGTGCCAGCAGTGAAGATACTAGCGGGAGGAGCACAGATACGCAGTATTTT
-,TRBV30,TRBJ1-2,TRBD1,CAWSKDRAHGYTF,TGTGCCTGGAGTAAGGACAGGGCCCATGGCTACACCTTC
many,TRBV20-1,TRBJ2-1,TRBD2,CSAANGRDLLIGQFF,TGCAGTGCTGCCAACGGGAGGGACTTGCTAATCGGGCAGTTCTTC
-,TRBV6-1,TRBJ2-7,-,CASSPTYGVYEQYF,TGTGCCAGCAGTCCTACCTACGGAGTCTACGAGCAGTACTTC
few,TRBV29-1,TRBJ2-7,TRBD2,CSVWAGEDEQYF,TGCAGCGTTTGGGCGGGAGAGGACGAGCAGTACTTC
few,TRBV5-8,TRBJ1-4,-,CASSAGTINEKLFF,TGTGCCAGCAGCGCCGGGACAATCAATGAAAAACTGTTTTTT
-,TRBV12-3/TRBV12-4,TRBJ2-2,-,CASRGALGELFF,TGTGCCAGCAGAGGAGCGCTGGGGGAGCTGTTTTTT
many,TRBV6-1,TRBJ2-5,TRBD2,CASSGIAGGRETQYF,TGTGCCAGCAGTGGGATAGCGGGAGGAAGGGAGACCCAGTACTTC
-,TRBV29-1,TRBJ2-7,-,CSVERSYGYEQYF,TGCAGCGTTGAACGTAGCTACGGATACGAGCAGTACTTC
-,TRBV5-1,TRBJ2-2,TRBD1,CASSPNVGTGNTGELFF,TGCGCCAGCAGCCCAAATGTTGGGACAGGGAACACCGGGGAGCTGTTTTTT
many,TRBV30,TRBJ1-1,-,CAWRFPGGSITEAFF,TGTGCCTGGAGGTTCCCGGGGGGATCTATCACTGAAGCTTTCTTT
few,TRBV6-2/TRBV6-3,TRBJ2-2,TRBD2,CASSFTPGLGAGELFF,TGTGCCAGCAGTTTCACACCGGGACTAGGAGCCGGGGAGCTGTTTTTT
many,TRBV2,TRBJ2-7,-,CASSEGLLEEQYF,TGTGCCAGCAGCGAGGGACTGCTTGAAGAGCAGTACTTC
many,TRBV11-2,TRBJ2-1,TRBD2,CASSLAGGSNEQFF,TGTGCCAGCAGCTTAGCGGGAGGATCCAATGAGCAGTTCTTC
many,TRBV28,TRBJ1-2,-,CASRDSGTPSGYTF,TGTGCCAGCAGAGATTCCGGGACGCCAAGTGGCTACACCTTC
many,TRBV6-1,TRBJ2-7,TRBD2,CASSRLSGVDEQYF,TGTGCCAGCAGTAGGCTCAGCGGGGTTGACGAGCAGTACTTC
many,TRBV30,TRBJ2-7,-,CAWIGGESGEQYF,TGTGCCTGGATAGGGGGGGAGTCTGGTGAGCAGTACTTC
many,TRBV7-8,TRBJ2-1,-,CASSLLDTLGDEQFF,TGTGCCAGCAGCTTACTGGACACACTGGGGGATGAGCAGTTCTTC
once,TRBV20-1,TRBJ2-5,-,CSARGSGGETQYF,TGCAGTGCTAGAGGGTCAGGCGGGGAGACCCAGTACTTC
-,TRBV19,TRBJ2-2,TRBD1,CASSNPTGGTGELFF,TGTGCCAGTAGTAACCCGACAGGGGGGACCGGGGAGCTGTTTTTT
once,TRBV12-3/TRBV12-4,TRBJ2-6,TRBD1,CASTDRAGAGANVLTF,TGTGCCAGCACGGACAGGGCTGGAGCTGGGGCCAACGTCCTGACTTTC
many,TRBV28,TRBJ2-1,TRBD2,CASSRLAGGQSEQFF,TGTGCCAGCAGTCGGCTAGCGGGAGGGCAGAGTGAGCAGTTCTTC
-,TRBV25-1,TRBJ1-5,-,CASSESVASNQPQHF,TGTGCCAGCAGTGAGAGTGTGGCGAGCAATCAGCCCCAGCATTTT
few,TRBV19,TRBJ2-1,-,CASSIELGVSYEQFF,TGTGCCAGTAGTATCGAACTAGGGGTCTCGTATGAGCAGTTCTTC
few,TRBV6-2/TRBV6-3,TRBJ2-1,TRBD2,CASTGLGEFKGNEQFF,TGTGCCAGCACCGGACTAGGCGAGTTTAAGGGAAATGAGCAGTTCTTC
many,TRBV5-8,TRBJ2-2,-,CASSLVGPGELFF,TGTGCCAGCAGCTTGGTGGGACCTGGAGAGCTGTTTTTT
many,TRBV6-1,TRBJ2-7,TRBD2,CASGYAGGYEQYF,TGTGCCAGCGGATATGCGGGGGGCTACGAGCAGTACTTC
many,TRBV20-1,TRBJ2-1,-,CSARGRETYNEQFF,TGCAGTGCTAGGGGCCGGGAGACCTACAATGAGCAGTTCTTC
-,TRBV28,TRBJ2-1,TRBD2,CASTSGRAGEQFF,TGTGCCAGCACTAGCGGGAGGGCCGGTGAGCAGTTCTTC
few,TRBV14,TRBJ1-2,-,CASSRFQGVGYTF,TGTGCCAGCAGTCGATTCCAGGGTGTAGGCTACACCTTC
many,TRBV7-2,TRBJ2-3,TRBD1,CASSLDLTGSTDTQYF,TGTGCCAGCAGCTTGGACCTGACAGGGAGCACAGATACGCAGTATTTT
-,TRBV3-1,TRBJ1-6,-,CASSQQISSYNSPLHF,TGTGCCAGCAGCCAACAGATAAGCTCCTATAATTCACCCCTCCACTTT
-,TRBV6-1,TRBJ2-1,-,CASSLKRTADNEQFF,TGTGCCAGCAGCCTTAAAAGGACAGCCGACAATGAGCAGTTCTTC
few,TRBV19,TRBJ1-2,TRBD1,CASSRSSGTGSYGYTF,TGTGCCAGTAGTCGGTCATCCGGGACAGGGAGCTATGGCTACACCTTC
many,TRBV27,TRBJ2-5,-,CASSARGGETQYF,TGTGCCAGCAGTGCCAGGGGAGGAGAGACCCAGTACTTC
many,TRBV24-1,TRBJ2-1,-,CATSDLGPGSSYNEQFF,TGTGCCACCAGTGATTTAGGGCCAGGGAGCTCCTACAATGAGCAGTTCTTC
-,TRBV19,TRBJ2-5,-,CASSIGVGGRETQYF,TGTGCCAGTAGTATAGGAGTCGGGGGTCGAGAGACCCAGTACTTC